A selection of T cell receptor beta chains follows, all from one sample in a study of vaccination and CD4 T cells after COVID-19. TCRdb recomputed calls from the PCR reads with MiXCR, one row per CDR3 protein. The sample lists around 19,000 distinct CDR3 sequences, roughly 50% seen once, with approximately 9% in the top ten. No antigen has been assigned to these receptors. The sequencing input was CD4+ T cells from blood, cultured in vitro. These receptors came from a human donor who had recovered from COVID-19. Each CDR3 is given with its conserved first and last residue. The D gene is left open where the match is weak. Part of the rows lack a size; the others show once, few, many or a class for expanded clones.

clone_size	v_call	d_call	j_call	cdr3_aa	cdr3_nt
-	TRBV2	-	TRBJ2-2	CASTYEGPPTNTGELFF	TGTGCCAGCACCTACGAGGGGCCCCCGACGAACACCGGGGAGCTGTTTTTT
-	TRBV12-3/TRBV12-4	-	TRBJ1-3	CASSLGQSLSSSGNTIYF	TGTGCCAGCAGTTTAGGGCAATCTCTGAGTAGCTCTGGAAACACCATATATTTT
-	TRBV3-1	-	TRBJ1-1	CASSQGVNTEAFF	TGTGCCAGCAGCCAAGGGGTGAACACTGAAGCTTTCTTT
-	TRBV7-6	-	TRBJ2-7	CASSLDSAGAAYEQYF	TGTGCCAGCAGCTTAGACTCGGCAGGGGCGGCCTACGAGCAGTACTTC
-	TRBV7-2	-	TRBJ2-1	CASSPYWGMGNEQFF	TGTGCCAGCAGCCCGTACTGGGGTATGGGGAATGAGCAGTTCTTC
few	TRBV27	-	TRBJ1-2	CASSLQGTYGYTF	TGTGCCAGCAGTTTACAGGGCACCTATGGCTACACCTTC
-	TRBV5-1	-	TRBJ2-5	CASSLGGVQETQYF	TGCGCCAGCAGCTTGGGGGGAGTCCAAGAGACCCAGTACTTC
-	TRBV5-4	-	TRBJ2-2	CASSEQNTGELFF	TGTGCCAGCAGCGAGCAGAACACCGGGGAGCTGTTTTTT
few	TRBV2	TRBD2	TRBJ2-7	CASSDLAGGLHEQYF	TGTGCCAGCAGTGACCTGGCGGGAGGACTCCACGAGCAGTACTTC
few	TRBV20-1	TRBD1	TRBJ1-3	CSAREGTEGNTIYF	TGCAGTGCTAGAGAAGGGACAGAAGGAAACACCATATATTTT
few	TRBV5-1	TRBD2	TRBJ2-7	CASSLAKDGLAVYEQYF	TGCGCCAGCAGCTTGGCCAAAGACGGACTAGCGGTTTACGAGCAGTACTTC
-	TRBV7-7	-	TRBJ2-5	CASSPSRAAYQETQYF	TGTGCCAGCAGCCCTTCCCGCGCTGCGTACCAAGAGACCCAGTACTTC
-	TRBV7-2	-	TRBJ2-6	CASSVNSGANVLTF	TGTGCCAGCAGCGTCAACTCTGGGGCCAACGTCCTGACTTTC
-	TRBV20-1	-	TRBJ2-3	CSAPPLRGTDTQYF	TGCAGTGCTCCCCCATTGAGGGGTACAGATACGCAGTATTTT
-	TRBV20-1	TRBD2	TRBJ2-7	CSARGTSGVYEQYF	TGCAGTGCTAGAGGGACTAGCGGGGTCTACGAGCAGTACTTC
-	TRBV14	TRBD1	TRBJ2-1	CASSYTGGNEQFF	TGTGCCAGCAGCTATACAGGGGGCAATGAGCAGTTCTTC
few	TRBV7-2	TRBD1	TRBJ1-2	CASSLRQGAGGYGYTF	TGTGCCAGCAGCTTAAGGCAGGGGGCGGGAGGGTATGGCTACACCTTC
few	TRBV11-2	-	TRBJ1-2	CASSLDRGYGYTF	TGTGCCAGCAGCTTAGACAGGGGATATGGCTACACCTTC
-	TRBV2	-	TRBJ2-2	CASKRTENTGELFF	TGTGCCAGCAAGCGGACAGAGAACACCGGGGAGCTGTTTTTT
-	TRBV19	-	TRBJ1-5	CASSISTGGPQHF	TGTGCCAGTAGTATATCGACGGGGGGGCCCCAGCATTTT
few	TRBV11-2	TRBD1	TRBJ2-2	CASSSLTGYGELFF	TGTGCCAGCAGCTCCCTGACAGGGTACGGGGAGCTGTTTTTT
-	TRBV4-1	-	TRBJ1-3	CASSPVNRDGNTIYF	TGCGCCAGCAGCCCAGTCAACAGGGATGGAAACACCATATATTTT
-	TRBV20-1	-	TRBJ2-3	CSAPSFTTDTQYF	TGCAGTGCCCCCAGCTTCACCACAGATACGCAGTATTTT
-	TRBV10-1	TRBD1	TRBJ2-7	CASSAGTTGKAYEQYF	TGCGCCAGCAGTGCCGGTACGACAGGGAAGGCTTACGAGCAGTACTTC
once	TRBV25-1	-	TRBJ2-7	CASSLQGRTYEQYF	TGTGCCAGCAGTTTGCAGGGTCGAACCTACGAGCAGTACTTC
few	TRBV7-9	-	TRBJ1-1	CASSDGTEAFF	TGTGCCAGCAGCGACGGGACTGAAGCTTTCTTT
-	TRBV7-9	TRBD2	TRBJ2-5	CASSEAGTSGGEETQYF	TGTGCCAGCAGCGAAGCGGGGACTAGCGGAGGGGAAGAGACCCAGTACTTC
-	TRBV20-1	-	TRBJ1-6	CSAKMTVGDSPLRF	TGCAGTGCTAAAATGACCGTGGGGGATTCACCCCTCCGCTTT
-	TRBV20-1	TRBD2	TRBJ2-1	CSADLAGGYNEQFF	TGCAGTGCGGACCTAGCGGGAGGTTACAATGAGCAGTTCTTC
-	TRBV7-9	TRBD2	TRBJ2-1	CASRREVYNEQFF	TGTGCCAGCAGGCGGGAGGTCTACAATGAGCAGTTCTTC
-	TRBV7-9	TRBD2	TRBJ2-7	CASSFPRDYTYEQYF	TGTGCCAGCAGCTTCCCCCGGGACTACACCTACGAGCAGTACTTC
few	TRBV19	-	TRBJ1-2	CASSYAGVNGYTF	TGTGCCAGTAGTTATGCAGGGGTGAATGGCTACACCTTC
-	TRBV20-1	-	TRBJ2-5	CSARDFQVLETQYF	TGCAGTGCTAGAGATTTTCAGGTATTAGAGACCCAGTACTTC
large	TRBV11-3	TRBD2	TRBJ2-5	CASSLVGLTGTRGETQYF	TGTGCCAGCAGCTTAGTTGGTCTTACCGGGACTAGAGGAGAGACCCAGTACTTC
once	TRBV6-2/TRBV6-3	TRBD1	TRBJ2-7	CASSWDRGALSYEQYF	TGTGCCAGCAGTTGGGACAGGGGCGCGTTATCCTACGAGCAGTACTTC
-	TRBV9	-	TRBJ2-3	CASSWGPALTDTQYF	TGTGCCAGCAGTTGGGGTCCAGCCCTCACAGATACGCAGTATTTT
-	TRBV28	TRBD1	TRBJ2-5	CASSLIGRGQETQYF	TGTGCCAGCAGTTTAATTGGCAGGGGGCAGGAGACCCAGTACTTC
few	TRBV29-1	TRBD1	TRBJ1-2	CSVGTQTGILDGYTF	TGCAGCGTAGGAACCCAGACAGGGATACTCGATGGCTACACCTTC
once	TRBV20-1	-	TRBJ2-1	CSPDGQTSSYNEQFF	TGCAGTCCTGACGGACAGACGAGCTCCTACAATGAGCAGTTCTTC
-	TRBV24-1	-	TRBJ1-2	CATSNGVEYGYTF	TGTGCCACCAGTAACGGGGTGGAGTATGGCTACACCTTC
-	TRBV10-3	-	TRBJ2-5	CAISESTVIETQYF	TGTGCCATCAGTGAGTCGACCGTTATAGAGACCCAGTACTTC
few	TRBV27	-	TRBJ2-1	CASSLASGPSYNEQFF	TGTGCCAGCAGTTTAGCTTCGGGCCCGTCCTACAATGAGCAGTTCTTC
-	TRBV25-1	-	TRBJ1-2	CASSELGVGNYGYTF	TGTGCCAGCAGTGAATTGGGGGTTGGGAACTATGGCTACACCTTC
-	TRBV11-3	-	TRBJ2-2	CASSLVPTGELFF	TGTGCCAGCAGCTTAGTTCCCACCGGGGAGCTGTTTTTT
once	TRBV6-2/TRBV6-3	-	TRBJ2-5	CASSLPGASAFLGTQYF	TGTGCCAGCAGTTTGCCAGGGGCTAGCGCTTTCCTGGGGACCCAGTACTTC